This TCR beta chain was captured in a study of OX40 agonist ivuxolimab in advanced cancers. Study context: Dose-escalation patients had hepatocellular carcinoma, melanoma, renal cell or head and neck cancer.

Study-level findings and limits: CD4+ T cells averaged fewer expanded clones than CD8+ T cells.

Patients with a history of autoimmune disease or on systemic immunosuppression were excluded. Sequencing used immunoSEQ multiplex PCR; TCRdb keeps in-frame clones, though not all of them. The data show 60,000 to 85,000 clones, roughly nine tenths seen once. This clone was seen only once. No antigen is known for it. CDR1 and CDR2 (germline): SGHTA, FQGTGA. V lost 1 base, J lost 1 base, and 2 bases stayed unmatched. The CDR3 length is 15 residues. The TCR was taken from an adult with an advanced solid tumor such as melanoma, head and neck, liver or kidney cancer. The chain combines TRBV7-3 with TRBJ1-1; TRBD1 aligns across 8 bases. Sequenced here: CD4+ or CD8+ T cells sorted from blood, sampled in a trial of the OX40 agonist ivuxolimab. The CDR3 here is CASSLNGQGNTEAFF. CDR3 DNA: TGTGCCAGCAGCTTAAACGGACAGGGGAACACTGAAGCTTTCTTT.